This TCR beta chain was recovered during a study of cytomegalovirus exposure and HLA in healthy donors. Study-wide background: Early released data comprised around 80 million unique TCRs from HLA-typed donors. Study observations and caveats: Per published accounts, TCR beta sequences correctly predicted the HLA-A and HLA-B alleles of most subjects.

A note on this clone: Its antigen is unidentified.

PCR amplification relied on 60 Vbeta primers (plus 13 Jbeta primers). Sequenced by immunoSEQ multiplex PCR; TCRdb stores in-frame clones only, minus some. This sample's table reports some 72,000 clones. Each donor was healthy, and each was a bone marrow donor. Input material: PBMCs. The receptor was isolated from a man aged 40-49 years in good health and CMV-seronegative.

CDR3 region: CASSYNPARGSTEAFF. DNA for the CDR3: TGTGCCAGCAGTTACAATCCCGCCAGGGGATCAACTGAAGCTTTCTTT. The chain recombines TRBV6-5 with TRBJ1-1, with D tentatively TRBD1 (6 bases). Trimming took off 2 bases at V and 5 bases at J, with 18 bases between the two ends. The CDR3 loop spans 16 amino acids. Germline V gene lookup returns CDR1 MNHEY and CDR2 SVGAGI.